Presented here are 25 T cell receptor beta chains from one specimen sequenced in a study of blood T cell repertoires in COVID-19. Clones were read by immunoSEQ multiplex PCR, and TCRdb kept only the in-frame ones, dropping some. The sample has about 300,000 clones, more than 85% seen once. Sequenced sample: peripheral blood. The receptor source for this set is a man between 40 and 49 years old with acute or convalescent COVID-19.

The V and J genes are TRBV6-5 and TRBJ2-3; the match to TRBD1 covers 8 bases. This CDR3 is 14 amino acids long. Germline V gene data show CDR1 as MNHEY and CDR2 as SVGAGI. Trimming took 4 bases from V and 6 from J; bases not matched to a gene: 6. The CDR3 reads CASSSNQGADTQYF. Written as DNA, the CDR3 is TGTGCCAGCAGTTCAAACCAGGGGGCTGATACGCAGTATTTT.

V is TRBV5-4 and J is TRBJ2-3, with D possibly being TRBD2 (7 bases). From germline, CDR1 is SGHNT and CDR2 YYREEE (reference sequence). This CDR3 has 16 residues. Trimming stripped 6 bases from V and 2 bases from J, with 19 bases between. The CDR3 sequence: CASKLGAGAATDTQYF. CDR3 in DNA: TGTGCCAGCAAACTGGGCGCGGGGGCCGCCACAGATACGCAGTATTTT.

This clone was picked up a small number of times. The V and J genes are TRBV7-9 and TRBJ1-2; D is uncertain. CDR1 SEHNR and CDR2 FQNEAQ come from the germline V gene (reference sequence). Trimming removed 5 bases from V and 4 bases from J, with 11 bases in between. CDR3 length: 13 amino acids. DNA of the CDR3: TGTGCCAGCAGCCTATTGGGCCTCTATGGCTACACCTTC. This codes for CASSLLGLYGYTF.

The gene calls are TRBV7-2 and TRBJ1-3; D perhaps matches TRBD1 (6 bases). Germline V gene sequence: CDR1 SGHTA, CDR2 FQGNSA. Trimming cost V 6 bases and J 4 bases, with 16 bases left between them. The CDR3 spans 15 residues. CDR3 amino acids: CASSQSPGAGNTIYF. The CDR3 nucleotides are TGTGCCAGCAGTCAAAGTCCAGGGGCGGGAAACACCATATATTTT.

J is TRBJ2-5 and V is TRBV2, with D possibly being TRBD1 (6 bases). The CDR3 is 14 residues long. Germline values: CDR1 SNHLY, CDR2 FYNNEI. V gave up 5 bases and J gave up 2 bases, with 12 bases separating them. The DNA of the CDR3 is TGTGCCAGCAGTTTGGACAGTTCTCAAGAGACCCAGTACTTC. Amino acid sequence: CASSLDSSQETQYF.

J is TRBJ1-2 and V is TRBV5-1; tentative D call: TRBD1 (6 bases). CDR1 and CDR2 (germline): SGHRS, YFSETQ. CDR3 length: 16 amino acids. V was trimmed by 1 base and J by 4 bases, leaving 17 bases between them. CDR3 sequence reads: CASSLSGQSTIYGYTF. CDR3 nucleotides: TGCGCCAGCAGCTTGTCCGGACAGTCTACTATCTATGGCTACACCTTC.

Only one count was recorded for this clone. The CDR3 region is CASSLLTSGGSDTQYF. As DNA, the CDR3 is TGTGCCAGCAGTCTTCTGACTAGCGGGGGGTCAGATACGCAGTATTTT. J is TRBJ2-3 and V is TRBV2; TRBD2 agrees at 13 bases. With 5 bases clipped from V and 4 bases from J, the junction kept 6 bases outside the gene matches. There are 16 residues in the CDR3. Germline values: CDR1 SNHLY, CDR2 FYNNEI.

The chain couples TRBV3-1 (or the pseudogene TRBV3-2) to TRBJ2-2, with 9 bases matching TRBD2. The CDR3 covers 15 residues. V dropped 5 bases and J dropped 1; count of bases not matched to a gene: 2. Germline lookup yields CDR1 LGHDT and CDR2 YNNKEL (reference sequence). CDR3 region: CASSLLAGNTGELFF. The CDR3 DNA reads TGTGCCAGCAGCTTACTAGCGGGGAACACCGGGGAGCTGTTTTTT.

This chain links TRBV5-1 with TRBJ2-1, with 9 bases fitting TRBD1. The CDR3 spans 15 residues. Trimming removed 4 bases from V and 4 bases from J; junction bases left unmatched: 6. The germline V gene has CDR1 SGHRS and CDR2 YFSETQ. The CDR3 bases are TGCGCCAGCAGCAACGGGGACAGGGATTACAATGAGCAGTTCTTC. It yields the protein CASSNGDRDYNEQFF.

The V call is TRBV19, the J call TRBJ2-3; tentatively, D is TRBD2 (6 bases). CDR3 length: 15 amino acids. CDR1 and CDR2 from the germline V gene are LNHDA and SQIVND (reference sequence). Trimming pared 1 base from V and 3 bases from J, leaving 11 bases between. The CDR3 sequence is CASSIGGRRTDTQYF. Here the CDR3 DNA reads TGTGCCAGTAGTATAGGGGGGAGGAGGACAGATACGCAGTATTTT.

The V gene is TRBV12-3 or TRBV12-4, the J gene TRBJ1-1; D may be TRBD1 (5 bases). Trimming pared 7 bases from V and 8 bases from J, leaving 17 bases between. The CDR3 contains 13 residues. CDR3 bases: TGTGCCAGCACCCTGTCGCGTGACAGAGAAGCTTTCTTT. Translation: CASTLSRDREAFF.

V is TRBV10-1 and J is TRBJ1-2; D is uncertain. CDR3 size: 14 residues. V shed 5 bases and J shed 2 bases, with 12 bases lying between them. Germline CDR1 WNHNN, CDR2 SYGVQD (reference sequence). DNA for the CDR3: TGCGCCAGCAGTCGGGGAACGGGGAACTATGGCTACACCTTC. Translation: CASSRGTGNYGYTF.

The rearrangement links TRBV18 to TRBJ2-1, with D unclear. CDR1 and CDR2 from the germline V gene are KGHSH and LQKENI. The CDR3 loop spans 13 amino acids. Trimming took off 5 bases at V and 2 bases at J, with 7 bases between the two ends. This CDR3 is CASSLSPYNEQFF. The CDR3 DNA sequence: TGTGCCAGCTCATTAAGCCCCTACAATGAGCAGTTCTTC.

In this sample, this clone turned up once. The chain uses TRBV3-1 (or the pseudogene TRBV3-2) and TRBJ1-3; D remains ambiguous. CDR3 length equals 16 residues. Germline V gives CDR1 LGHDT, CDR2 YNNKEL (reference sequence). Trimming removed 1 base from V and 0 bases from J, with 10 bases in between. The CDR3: CASSQVSPGSGNTIYF. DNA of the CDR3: TGTGCCAGCAGCCAAGTAAGTCCAGGCTCTGGAAACACCATATATTTT.

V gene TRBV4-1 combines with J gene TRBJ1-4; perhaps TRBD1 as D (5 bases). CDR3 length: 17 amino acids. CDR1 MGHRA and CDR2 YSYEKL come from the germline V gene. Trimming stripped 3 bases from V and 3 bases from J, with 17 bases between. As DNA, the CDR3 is TGCGCCAGCAGCCAGAAACCGCAGGGTATGGCTAATGAAAAACTGTTTTTT. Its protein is CASSQKPQGMANEKLFF.

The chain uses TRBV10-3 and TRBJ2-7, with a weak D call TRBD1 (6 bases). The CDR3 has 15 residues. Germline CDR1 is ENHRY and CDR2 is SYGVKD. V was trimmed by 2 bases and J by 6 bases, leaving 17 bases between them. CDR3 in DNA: TGTGCCATCAGTGAGCCATCAAACAGGGTGGGCGAGCAGTACTTC. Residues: CAISEPSNRVGEQYF.

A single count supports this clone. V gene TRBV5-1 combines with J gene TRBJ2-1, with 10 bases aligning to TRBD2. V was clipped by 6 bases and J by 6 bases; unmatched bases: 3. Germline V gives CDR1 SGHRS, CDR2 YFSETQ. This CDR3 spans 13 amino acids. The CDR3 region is CASMIAGGNEQFF. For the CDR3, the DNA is TGCGCCAGCATGATAGCGGGGGGCAATGAGCAGTTCTTC.

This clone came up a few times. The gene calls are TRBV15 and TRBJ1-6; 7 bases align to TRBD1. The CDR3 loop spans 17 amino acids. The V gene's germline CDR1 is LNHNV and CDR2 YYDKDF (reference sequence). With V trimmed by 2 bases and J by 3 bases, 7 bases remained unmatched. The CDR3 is CATSRQTGPGYNSPLHF. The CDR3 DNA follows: TGTGCCACCAGCAGACAGACAGGGCCCGGCTATAATTCACCCCTCCACTTT.

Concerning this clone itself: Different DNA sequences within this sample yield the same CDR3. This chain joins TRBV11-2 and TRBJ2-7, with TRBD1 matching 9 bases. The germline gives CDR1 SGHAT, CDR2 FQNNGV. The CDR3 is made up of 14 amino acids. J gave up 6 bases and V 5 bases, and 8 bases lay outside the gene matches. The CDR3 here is CASSPGTGNGEQYF. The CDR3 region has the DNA TGTGCCAGCAGCCCCGGGACAGGGAATGGCGAGCAGTACTTC.

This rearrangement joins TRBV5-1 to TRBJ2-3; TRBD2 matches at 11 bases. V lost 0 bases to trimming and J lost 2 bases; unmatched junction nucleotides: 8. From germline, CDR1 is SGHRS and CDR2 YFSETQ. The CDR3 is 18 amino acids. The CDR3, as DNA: TGCGCCAGCAGCTTGGGATCCCTAGCGGGGGGATCCACAGATACGCAGTATTTT. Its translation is CASSLGSLAGGSTDTQYF.

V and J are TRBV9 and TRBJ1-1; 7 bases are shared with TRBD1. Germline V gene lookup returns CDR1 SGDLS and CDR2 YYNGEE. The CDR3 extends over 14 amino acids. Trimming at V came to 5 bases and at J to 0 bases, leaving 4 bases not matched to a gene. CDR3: CASSPGTVNTEAFF. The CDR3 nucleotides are TGTGCCAGCAGTCCCGGGACAGTGAACACTGAAGCTTTCTTT.

CDR3 sequence: CASSLIPDRVIETEAFF. CDR3 nucleotides: TGTGCCAGCAGCTTAATCCCGGACAGGGTAATAGAGACTGAAGCTTTCTTT. The chain couples TRBV13 to TRBJ1-1; 8 bases map to TRBD1. CDR1 PRHDT and CDR2 FYEKMQ come from the germline V gene (reference sequence). The CDR3 consists of 17 residues. V gave up 2 bases and J gave up 5 bases; unmatched junction bases: 13. The complete variable domain, with remaining parts taken from reference TRBV13 and TRBJ1-1, reads AAGVIQSPRHLIKEKRETATLKCYPIPRHDTVYWYQQGPGQDPQFLISFYEKMQSDKGSIPDRFSAQQFSDYHSELNMSSLELGDSALYFCASSLIPDRVIETEAFFGQGTRLTVV.

DNA for the CDR3: TGTGCCAGCAGTGAACCGGGACTGTCGGGCACCGGGGAGCTGTTTTTT. Its protein is CASSEPGLSGTGELFF. The chain is built from TRBV2 and TRBJ2-2, with D possibly TRBD2 on 6 matching bases. V was clipped by 2 bases and J by 4 bases, with 14 bases between them. CDR1 is SNHLY, CDR2 FYNNEI, per germline. CDR3 size: 16 residues.

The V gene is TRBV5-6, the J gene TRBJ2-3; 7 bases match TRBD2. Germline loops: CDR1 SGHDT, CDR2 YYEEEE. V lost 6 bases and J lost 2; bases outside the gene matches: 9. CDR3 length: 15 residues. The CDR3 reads CASTPLGGNTDTQYF. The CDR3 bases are TGTGCCAGCACCCCACTCGGGGGGAACACAGATACGCAGTATTTT.

This CDR3 reads CASSFRTGGKLFF. DNA of the CDR3: TGTGCCAGCAGTTTTCGGACAGGTGGAAAACTGTTTTTT. The chain employs TRBV6-5 and TRBJ1-4, with 7 bases lining up with TRBD1. In germline, CDR1 is MNHEY, CDR2 SVGAGI. V lost 4 bases, J lost 10 bases, and 6 bases stayed unmatched. This CDR3 spans 13 amino acids.